The sequence of this TCR beta chain was determined in a study of identical twins listed by TCRdb under 2016. Concerning the study at large: To test whether fetal clonotypes persist, the study used deep sequencing on TCR alpha and beta repertoires from monozygotic twins, unrelated adults of various ages, and cord blood. To rule out contamination, the twin experiments were replicated at different times with different library preparation protocols. What the work shows at the level of the full study, not this receptor alone: Abundant cord blood beta clonotypes carried fewer insertions; young adult naive repertoires showed a weaker similar trend, while memory repertoires showed none. Because the same donors could not be followed over many years, the conclusions relied on cross-sectional statistical analysis. Zero-insertion analyses could be partly confounded by invariant T cells such as MAIT and iNKT, though diverse VJ usage argued against such confounding for most clonotypes. Out-of-frame TCR alpha sharing in monozygotic twins was systematically underestimated by recombination models, whereas sharing between unrelated individuals was in agreement with the recombination models. Compared with coincidental sharing between unrelated individuals, out-of-frame TCR alpha sequences shared between twins showed an excess of sequences with low generation probability. Excess twin sharing in beta out-of-frame sequences was weaker because fewer shared sequences lowered the signal-to-noise ratio.

Receptor amplification or capture employed 5' RACE. TCRdb records Illumina HiSeq 2000 as the sequencer. Template switching added a universal primer binding site, and the final cDNA carried a unique molecular identifier that allowed TCR cDNA molecules to be counted accurately. Specific primers in the conserved constant-segment region were used to synthesize first-strand cDNA for TCR alpha and beta chains. Each cDNA library was double barcoded, with a SMART-Mk sample barcode plus Illumina barcodes, to control for contamination. TruSeq adapter sequences and Illumina sample barcodes were added in two successive PCR steps. The Illumina HiSeq platform was used with custom primers to sequence TCR alpha and beta cDNA libraries. Concerning the study's data processing: MiGEC was used to process raw reads and extract unique molecular identifiers, and MiXCR was used to find CDR3 positions. For each individual, recombination models were inferred using an EM algorithm with the repgenHMM and IGoR tools. The analysis of shared clonotypes was done with the tcR package in R, with sharing normalized by the product of cloneset sizes. To study raw recombination without the effects of thymic and clonal selection, out-of-frame nonproductive sequences were analyzed. TCRdb applied fastp at Q25 and MiXCR to the public reads, then kept only in-frame beta chains. Each CDR3 protein gets just one entry, which takes the most common genes and DNA from the rows behind it. The V and J calls were determined by TCRdb, not by the authors. This sample holds roughly 690,000 distinct CDR3 sequences; over 20% were observed only once. The top ten clones comprise 4% to 5.5% of the sample.

Reading the germline V gene gives CDR1 MNHEY and CDR2 SVGEGT. Counted from cysteine to phenylalanine, this CDR3 has 13 amino acids. Just CDR3 DNA is preserved here, 39 bases in frame from base 1. V drops 7 bases and J drops 2 bases, leaving 11 bases in between. All donors were healthy Caucasians. The twin cohort consisted of three pairs of female monozygotic twins, all aged about 18 to 29 years. Peripheral blood mononuclear cells were the source from which RNA for the TCR libraries was isolated. This clonotype has more than one count but fewer than ten. Its antigen remains undetermined. No much larger clonotype is one base removed from it; base qualities were not supplied. These data are also associated with another study on T cells expressing NK-cell markers. The other study reports the following: Three sorted T-cell subsets (CD3+CD56+NKG2C+, CD3+CD56+NKG2C- and CD3+CD56-NKG2C+) from eight donors had their TCR beta-chain repertoires profiled. Among the eight sequenced donors, seven were HCMV-seropositive and one was HCMV-seronegative. To restrict sorting to alphabetaTCR-expressing T cells, an anti-gammadeltaTCR antibody was added in several experiments. For 6 or 7 donors, the dominant CD3+CD56+NKG2C+ clonotypes were among the top 10 CD8+ clonotypes and accounted for roughly 1.0-8% of CD8+ T cells. Those dominant clonotypes were again the most abundant among CD3+CD56-NKG2C+ cells in a handful of donors, at about 28.3-60.1%. It remained unclear whether the expanded NKG2C-expressing T cell clones were specific for HCMV antigens. All eight donors whose samples were sequenced were randomly selected healthy volunteers, three of them men and five women. HCMV-specific IgG was detected in serum with a commercial ELISA kit to determine HCMV serostatus. For several donors, bulk peripheral blood T-cell repertoires were also sequenced from unsorted PBMC. Reads were demultiplexed and grouped by UMI with MIGEC, and clonotypes were assembled and quantified with MiTCR. To exclude erroneous sequences, only TCR cDNA sequences supported by at least two reads were retained. The tcR package was used for downstream repertoire analysis, and clonotypes were matched between fractions using CDR3 nucleotide sequence together with V segment. VDJmatch was used to annotate antigen specificity against VDJdb, with one amino acid substitution in CDR3 permitted.

The sequence came from a woman under 30 in good health. Sample: PBMCs. The rearrangement combines TRBV6-2 or TRBV6-3 with TRBJ2-5, with a tentative D gene TRBD1 over 5 matching bases. The base sequence is TGTGCCAGCAAGTCGACAGCGCAAGAGACCCAGTACTTC. Its protein reads: CASKSTAQETQYF.